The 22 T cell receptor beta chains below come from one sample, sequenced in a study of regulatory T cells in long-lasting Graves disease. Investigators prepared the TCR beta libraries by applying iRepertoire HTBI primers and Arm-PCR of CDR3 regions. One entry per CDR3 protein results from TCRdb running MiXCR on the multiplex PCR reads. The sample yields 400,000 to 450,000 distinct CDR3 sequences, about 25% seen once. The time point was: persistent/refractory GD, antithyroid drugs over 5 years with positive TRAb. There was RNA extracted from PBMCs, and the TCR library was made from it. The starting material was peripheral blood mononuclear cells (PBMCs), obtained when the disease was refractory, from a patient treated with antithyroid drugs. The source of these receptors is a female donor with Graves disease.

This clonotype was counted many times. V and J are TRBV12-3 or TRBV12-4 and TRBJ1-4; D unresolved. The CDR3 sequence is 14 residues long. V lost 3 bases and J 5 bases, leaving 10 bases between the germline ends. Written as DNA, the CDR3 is TGTGCCAGCAGTTTTTCAGGCCCGAATGAAAAACTGTTTTTT. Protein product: CASSFSGPNEKLFF.

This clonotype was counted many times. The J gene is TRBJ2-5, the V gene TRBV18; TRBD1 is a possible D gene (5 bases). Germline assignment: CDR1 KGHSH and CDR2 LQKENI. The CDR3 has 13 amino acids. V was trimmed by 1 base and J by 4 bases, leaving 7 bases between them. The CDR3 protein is CASSPRGGETQYF. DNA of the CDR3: TGTGCCAGCTCACCACGGGGCGGAGAGACCCAGTACTTC.

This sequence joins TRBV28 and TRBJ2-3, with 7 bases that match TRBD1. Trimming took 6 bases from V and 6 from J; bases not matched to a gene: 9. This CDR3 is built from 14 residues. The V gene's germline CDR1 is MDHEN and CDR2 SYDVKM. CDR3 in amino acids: CASSADRASDTQYF. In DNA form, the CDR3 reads TGTGCCAGCAGCGCCGACAGGGCTTCGGATACGCAGTATTTT.

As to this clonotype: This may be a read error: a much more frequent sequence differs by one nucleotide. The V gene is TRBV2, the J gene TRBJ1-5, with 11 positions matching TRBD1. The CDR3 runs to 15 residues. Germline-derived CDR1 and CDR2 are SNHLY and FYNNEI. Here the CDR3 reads CASNPTGQGAQLQHF. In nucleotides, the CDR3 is TGTGCCAGCAATCCAACAGGACAGGGGGCCCAGCTCCAGCATTTT.

This chain's CDR3 is CASSYLSGGPSGANVLTF. CDR3 DNA sequence: TGTGCCAGCAGTTACCTCTCAGGGGGACCCTCTGGGGCCAACGTCCTGACTTTC. This chain joins TRBV6-2 or TRBV6-3 and TRBJ2-6; 7 bases line up with TRBD1. J was trimmed by 0 bases and V by 2 bases; bases with no gene match: 7. There are 18 residues in the CDR3. The germline CDR1 and CDR2 sequences are MNHEY and SVGEGT.

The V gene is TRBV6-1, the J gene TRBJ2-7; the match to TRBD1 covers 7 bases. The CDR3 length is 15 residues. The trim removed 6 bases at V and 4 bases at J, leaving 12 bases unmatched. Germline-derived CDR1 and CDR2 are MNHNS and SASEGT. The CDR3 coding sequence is TGTGCCAGCAGCGTACGAACAGGGGACCTATACGAGCAGTACTTC. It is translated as CASSVRTGDLYEQYF.

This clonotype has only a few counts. The DNA for the CDR3 is TGCAGTGCTATCGAGCCCCCGGCCGAGCAGTACTTC. It translates to CSAIEPPAEQYF. The gene calls are TRBV20-1 and TRBJ2-7; D is uncertain. Trimming cost V 4 bases and J 6 bases, with 13 bases left between them. This CDR3 is built from 12 residues. Germline loops: CDR1 DFQATT, CDR2 SNEGSKA (reference sequence).

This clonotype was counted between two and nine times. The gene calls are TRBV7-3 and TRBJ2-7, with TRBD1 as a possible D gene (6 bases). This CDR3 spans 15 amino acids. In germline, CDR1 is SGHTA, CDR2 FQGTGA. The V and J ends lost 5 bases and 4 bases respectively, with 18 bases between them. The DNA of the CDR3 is TGTGCCAGCAGCCTTTACCCCGGGACACCTTACGAGCAGTACTTC. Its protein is CASSLYPGTPYEQYF.

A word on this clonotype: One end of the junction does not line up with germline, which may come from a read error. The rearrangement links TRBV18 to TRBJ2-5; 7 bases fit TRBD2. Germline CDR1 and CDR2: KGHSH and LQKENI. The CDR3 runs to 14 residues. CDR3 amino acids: CASSPLASQETQYF. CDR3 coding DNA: TGTGCCAGCTCCCCACTAGCGTCACAAGAGACCCAGTACTTC. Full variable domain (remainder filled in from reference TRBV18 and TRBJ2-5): NAGVMQNPRHLVRRRGQEARLRCSPMKGHSHVYWYRQLPEEGLKFMVYLQKENIIDESGMPKERFSAEFPKEGPSILRIQQVVRGDSAAYFCASSPLASQETQYFGPGTRLLVL.

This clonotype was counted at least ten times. The CDR3 reads CASSLTRDHEQYF. CDR3 nucleotide sequence: TGTGCCAGCAGCTTAACGCGGGATCACGAGCAGTACTTC. The chain is built from TRBV7-3 and TRBJ2-7, with a weak D call TRBD2 (6 bases). The CDR3 is 13 residues long. Trimming took 0 bases from V and 5 from J, leaving 8 bases between them. Germline V gene data show CDR1 as SGHTA and CDR2 as FQGTGA. The full variable domain, its missing parts supplied by reference TRBV7-3 and TRBJ2-7, is GAGVSQTPSNKVTEKGKYVELRCDPISGHTALYWYRQSLGQGPEFLIYFQGTGAADDSGLPNDRFFAVRPEGSVSTLKIQRTERGDSAVYLCASSLTRDHEQYFGPGTRLTVT.

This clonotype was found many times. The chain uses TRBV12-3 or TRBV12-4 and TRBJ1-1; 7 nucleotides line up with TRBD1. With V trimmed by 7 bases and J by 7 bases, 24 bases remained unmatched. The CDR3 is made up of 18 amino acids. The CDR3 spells CASTSLQPQDRVIFEAFF. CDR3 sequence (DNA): TGTGCCAGCACCTCACTACAACCGCAAGACAGGGTGATTTTTGAAGCTTTCTTT.

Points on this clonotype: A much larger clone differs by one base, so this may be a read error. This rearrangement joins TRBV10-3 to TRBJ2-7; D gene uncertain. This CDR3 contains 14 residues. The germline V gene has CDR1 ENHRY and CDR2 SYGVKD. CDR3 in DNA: TGTGCCATCAGTGAGTCGAGCGCCTTGGACGAGCAGTGCTTC. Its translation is CAISESSALDEQCF.

The CDR3 reads CSARETQSSHYGYTF. Here the CDR3 DNA reads TGCAGTGCTAGAGAAACACAGTCCTCTCACTATGGCTACACCTTC. The V gene is TRBV20-1, the J gene TRBJ1-2, with no clear D. CDR1 and CDR2 (germline): DFQATT, SNEGSKA (reference sequence). The V and J ends lost 0 bases and 3 bases respectively, with 14 bases between them. The CDR3 is made up of 15 amino acids.

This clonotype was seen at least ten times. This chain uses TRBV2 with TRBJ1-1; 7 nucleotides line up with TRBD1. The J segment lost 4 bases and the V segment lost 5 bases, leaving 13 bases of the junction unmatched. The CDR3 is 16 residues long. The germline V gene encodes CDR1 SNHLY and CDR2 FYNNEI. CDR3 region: CASSQGTAQRLTEAFF. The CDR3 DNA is TGTGCCAGCAGTCAAGGGACAGCACAAAGGCTCACTGAAGCTTTCTTT. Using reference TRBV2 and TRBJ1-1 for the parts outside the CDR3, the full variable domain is EPEVTQTPSHQVTQMGQEVILRCVPISNHLYFYWYRQILGQKVEFLVSFYNNEISEKSEIFDDQFSVERPDGSNFTLKIRSTKLEDSAMYFCASSQGTAQRLTEAFFGQGTRLTVV.

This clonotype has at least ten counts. The CDR3 DNA reads TGCAGCGTTGCTGTGGGGACTGAAAAACTGTTTTTT. Its translation is CSVAVGTEKLFF. This rearrangement joins TRBV29-1 to TRBJ1-4; D may be TRBD1 (5 bases). Trimming shortened V by 4 bases and J by 7 bases, and 10 bases separated the two germline ends. This CDR3 has 12 amino acids. Germline V lookup: CDR1 SQVTM, CDR2 ANQGSEA.

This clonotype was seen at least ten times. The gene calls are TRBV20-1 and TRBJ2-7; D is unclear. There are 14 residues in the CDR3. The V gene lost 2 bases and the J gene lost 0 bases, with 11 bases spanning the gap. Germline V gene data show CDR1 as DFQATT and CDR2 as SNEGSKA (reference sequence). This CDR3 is CSARYYSGSYEQYF. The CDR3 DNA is TGCAGTGCTAGATACTACTCCGGCTCCTACGAGCAGTACTTC.

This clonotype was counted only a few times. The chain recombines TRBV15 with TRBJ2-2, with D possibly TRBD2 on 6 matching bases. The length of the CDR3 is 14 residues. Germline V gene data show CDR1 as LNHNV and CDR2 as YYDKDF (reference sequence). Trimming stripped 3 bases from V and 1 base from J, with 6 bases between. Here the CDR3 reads CATSSGRNTGELFF. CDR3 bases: TGTGCCACCAGCAGCGGGAGGAACACCGGGGAGCTGTTTTTT.

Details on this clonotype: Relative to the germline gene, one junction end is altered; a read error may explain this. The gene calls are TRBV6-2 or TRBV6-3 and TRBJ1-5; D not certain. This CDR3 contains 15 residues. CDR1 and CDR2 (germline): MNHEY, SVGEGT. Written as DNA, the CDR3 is TGTGCCAGCAGTGACTCGTATCCGCTTTATCAGCCCCAGCATTTT. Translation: CASSDSYPLYQPQHF.

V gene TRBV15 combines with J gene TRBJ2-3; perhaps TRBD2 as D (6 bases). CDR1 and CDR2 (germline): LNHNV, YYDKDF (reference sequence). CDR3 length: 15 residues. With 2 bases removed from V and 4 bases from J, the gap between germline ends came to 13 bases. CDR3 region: CATSRRISGSDTQYF. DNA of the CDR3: TGTGCCACCAGCAGACGAATTAGCGGATCAGATACGCAGTATTTT.

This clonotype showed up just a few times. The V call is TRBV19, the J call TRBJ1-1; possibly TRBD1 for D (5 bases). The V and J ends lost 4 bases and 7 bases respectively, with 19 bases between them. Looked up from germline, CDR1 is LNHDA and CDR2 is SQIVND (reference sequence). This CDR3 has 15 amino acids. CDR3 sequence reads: CASSTTRVSVREAFF. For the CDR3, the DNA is TGTGCCAGTAGTACAACCAGGGTTTCTGTTCGTGAAGCTTTCTTT.

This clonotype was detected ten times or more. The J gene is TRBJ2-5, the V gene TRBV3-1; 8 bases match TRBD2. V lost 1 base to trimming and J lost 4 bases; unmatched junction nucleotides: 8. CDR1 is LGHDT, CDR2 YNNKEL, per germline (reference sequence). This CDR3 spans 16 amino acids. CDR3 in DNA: TGTGCCAGCAGCCAAGGGGTGGTAGCGGGACTAGAGACCCAGTACTTC. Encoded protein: CASSQGVVAGLETQYF.

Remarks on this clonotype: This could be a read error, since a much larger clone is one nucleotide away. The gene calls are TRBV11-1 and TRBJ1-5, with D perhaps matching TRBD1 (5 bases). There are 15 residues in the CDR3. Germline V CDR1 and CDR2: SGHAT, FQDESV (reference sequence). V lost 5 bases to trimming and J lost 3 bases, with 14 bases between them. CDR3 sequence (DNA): TGTGCCAGCAGCCCCGGGGCAGGGAACAATCAGCCCCAGCATTTT. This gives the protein CASSPGAGNNQPQHF.